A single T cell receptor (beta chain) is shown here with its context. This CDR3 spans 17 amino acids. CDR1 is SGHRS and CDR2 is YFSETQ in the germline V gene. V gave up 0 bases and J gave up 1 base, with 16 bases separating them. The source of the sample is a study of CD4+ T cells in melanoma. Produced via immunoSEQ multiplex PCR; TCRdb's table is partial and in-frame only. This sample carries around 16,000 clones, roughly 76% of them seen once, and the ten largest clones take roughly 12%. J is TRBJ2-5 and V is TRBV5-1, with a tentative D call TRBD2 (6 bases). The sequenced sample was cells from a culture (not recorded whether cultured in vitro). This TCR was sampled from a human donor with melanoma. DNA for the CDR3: TGCGCCAGCAGCTTGGCCCCCTCCGGGAGCGGCCAAGAGACCCAGTACTTC. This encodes CASSLAPSGSGQETQYF.